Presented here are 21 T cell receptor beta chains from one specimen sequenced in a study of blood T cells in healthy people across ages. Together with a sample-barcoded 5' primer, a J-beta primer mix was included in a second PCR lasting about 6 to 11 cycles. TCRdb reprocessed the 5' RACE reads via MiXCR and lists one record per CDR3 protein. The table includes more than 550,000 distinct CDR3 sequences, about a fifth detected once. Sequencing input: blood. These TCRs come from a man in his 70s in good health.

The DNA of the CDR3 is TGTGCCAGCCAACTCCGAGGCACAGGGGGCGGCTATGGCTACACCTTC. Its translation: CASQLRGTGGGYGYTF. The J gene is TRBJ1-2, the V gene TRBV12-3 or TRBV12-4, with TRBD1 matching over 9 bases. J gave up 4 bases and V 8 bases, and 14 bases lay outside the gene matches. This CDR3 is 16 amino acids long.

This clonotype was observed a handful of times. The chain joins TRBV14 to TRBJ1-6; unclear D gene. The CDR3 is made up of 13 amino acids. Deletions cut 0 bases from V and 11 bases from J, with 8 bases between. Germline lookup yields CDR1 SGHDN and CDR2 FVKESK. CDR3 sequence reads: CASSQDLRTPLHF. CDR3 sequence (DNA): TGTGCCAGCAGCCAAGATTTGCGTACACCCCTCCACTTT.

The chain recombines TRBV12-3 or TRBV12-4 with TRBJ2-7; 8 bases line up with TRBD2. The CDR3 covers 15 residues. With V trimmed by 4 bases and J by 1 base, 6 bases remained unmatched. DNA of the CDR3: TGTGCCAGCAGTTACCGGGGGGGCCATTCCTACGAGCAGTACTTC. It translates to CASSYRGGHSYEQYF.

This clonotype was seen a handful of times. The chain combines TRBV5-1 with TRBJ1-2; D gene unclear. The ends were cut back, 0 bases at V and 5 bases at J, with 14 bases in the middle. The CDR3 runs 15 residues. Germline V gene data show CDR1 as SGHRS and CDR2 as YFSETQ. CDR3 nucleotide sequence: TGCGCCAGCAGCTTGGAACAGACGTCTTCTTATGGCTACACCTTC. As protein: CASSLEQTSSYGYTF.

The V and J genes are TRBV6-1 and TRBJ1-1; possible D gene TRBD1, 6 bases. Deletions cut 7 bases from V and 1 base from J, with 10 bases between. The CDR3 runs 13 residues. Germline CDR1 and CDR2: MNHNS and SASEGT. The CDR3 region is CASNKGGNTEAFF. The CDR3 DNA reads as TGTGCCAGCAATAAGGGGGGGAACACTGAAGCTTTCTTT.

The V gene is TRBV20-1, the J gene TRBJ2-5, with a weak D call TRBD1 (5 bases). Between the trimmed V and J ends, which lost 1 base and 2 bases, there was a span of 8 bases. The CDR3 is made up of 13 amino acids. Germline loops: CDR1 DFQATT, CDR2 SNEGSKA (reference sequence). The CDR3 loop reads CSARGGRQETQYF. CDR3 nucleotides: TGCAGTGCTAGAGGGGGCAGGCAAGAGACCCAGTACTTC.

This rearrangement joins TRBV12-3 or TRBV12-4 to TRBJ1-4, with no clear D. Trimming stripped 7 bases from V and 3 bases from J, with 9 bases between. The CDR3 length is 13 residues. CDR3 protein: CASTNEPNEKLFF. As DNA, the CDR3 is TGTGCCAGCACCAATGAGCCTAATGAAAAACTGTTTTTT.

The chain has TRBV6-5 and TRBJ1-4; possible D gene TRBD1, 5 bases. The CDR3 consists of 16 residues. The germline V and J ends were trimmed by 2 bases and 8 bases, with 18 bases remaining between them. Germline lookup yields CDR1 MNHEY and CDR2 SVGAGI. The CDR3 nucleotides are TGTGCCAGCAGTTACAGTGCCTTGCAGGGTCGGGAAAAACTGTTTTTT. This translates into CASSYSALQGREKLFF.

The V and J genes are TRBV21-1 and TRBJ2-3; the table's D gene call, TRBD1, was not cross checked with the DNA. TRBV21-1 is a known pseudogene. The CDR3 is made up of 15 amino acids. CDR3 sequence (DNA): TGTGCCAGAGATGCCGGGACAGGGAATGCAGATACGCAGTATTTT. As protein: CARDAGTGNADTQYF.

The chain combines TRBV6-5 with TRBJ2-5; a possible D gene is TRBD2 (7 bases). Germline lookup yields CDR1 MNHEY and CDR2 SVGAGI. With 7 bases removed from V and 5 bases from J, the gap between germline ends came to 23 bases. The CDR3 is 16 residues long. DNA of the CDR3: TGTGCCAGCACCTTTGGTCTCGGGGGGCGTTGGGAGACCCAGTACTTC. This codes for CASTFGLGGRWETQYF.

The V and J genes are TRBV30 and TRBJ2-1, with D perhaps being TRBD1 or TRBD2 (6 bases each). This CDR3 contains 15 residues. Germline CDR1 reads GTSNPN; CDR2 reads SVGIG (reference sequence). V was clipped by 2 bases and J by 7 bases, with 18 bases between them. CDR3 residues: CAWSRGLAMVNEQFF. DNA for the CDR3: TGTGCCTGGAGTCGGGGGCTAGCGATGGTGAATGAGCAGTTCTTC.

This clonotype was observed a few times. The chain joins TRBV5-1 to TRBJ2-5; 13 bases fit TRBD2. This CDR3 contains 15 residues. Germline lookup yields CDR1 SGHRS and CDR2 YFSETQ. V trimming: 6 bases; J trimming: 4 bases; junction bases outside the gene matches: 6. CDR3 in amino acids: CASKSGTSGTETQYF. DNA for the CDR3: TGCGCCAGCAAATCCGGGACTAGCGGGACAGAGACCCAGTACTTC.

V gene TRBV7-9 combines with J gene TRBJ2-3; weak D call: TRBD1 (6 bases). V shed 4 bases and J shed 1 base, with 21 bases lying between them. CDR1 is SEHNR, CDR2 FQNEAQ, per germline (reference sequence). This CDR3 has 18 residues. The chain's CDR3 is CASSYEASLGARTDTQYF. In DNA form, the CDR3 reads TGTGCCAGCAGCTACGAGGCTTCGTTGGGGGCGCGCACAGATACGCAGTATTTT. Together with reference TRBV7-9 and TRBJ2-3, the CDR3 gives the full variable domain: DTGVSQNPRHKITKRGQNVTFRCDPISEHNRLYWYRQTLGQGPEFLTYFQNEAQLEKSRLLSDRFSAERPKGSFSTLEIQRTEQGDSAMYLCASSYEASLGARTDTQYFGPGTRLTVL.

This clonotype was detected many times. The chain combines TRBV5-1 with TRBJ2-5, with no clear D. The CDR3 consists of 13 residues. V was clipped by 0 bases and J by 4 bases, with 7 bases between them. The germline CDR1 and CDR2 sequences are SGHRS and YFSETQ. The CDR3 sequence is CASSLASSETQYF. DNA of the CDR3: TGCGCCAGCAGCTTGGCTTCGTCAGAGACCCAGTACTTC.

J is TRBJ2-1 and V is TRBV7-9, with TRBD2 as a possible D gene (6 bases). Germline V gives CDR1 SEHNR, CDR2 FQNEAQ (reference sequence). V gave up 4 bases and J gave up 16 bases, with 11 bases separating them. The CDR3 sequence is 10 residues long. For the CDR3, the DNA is TGTGCCAGCAGCTCCGGGGAGGTCTTCTTC. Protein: CASSSGEVFF.

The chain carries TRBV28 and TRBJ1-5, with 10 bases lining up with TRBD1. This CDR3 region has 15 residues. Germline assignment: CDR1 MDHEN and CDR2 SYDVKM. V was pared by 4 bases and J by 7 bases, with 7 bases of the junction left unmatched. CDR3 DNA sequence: TGTGCCAGCAGTTCCGGACAGGGGGTCGACCAGCCCCAGCATTTT. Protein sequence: CASSSGQGVDQPQHF.

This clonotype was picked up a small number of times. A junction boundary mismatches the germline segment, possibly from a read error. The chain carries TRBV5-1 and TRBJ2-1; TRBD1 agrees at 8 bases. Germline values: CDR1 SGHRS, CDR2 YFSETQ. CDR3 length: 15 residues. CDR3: CAGSLAGTGNNEQFF. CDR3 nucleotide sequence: TGCGCCGGCAGCTTGGCGGGGACAGGTAACAATGAGCAGTTCTTC.

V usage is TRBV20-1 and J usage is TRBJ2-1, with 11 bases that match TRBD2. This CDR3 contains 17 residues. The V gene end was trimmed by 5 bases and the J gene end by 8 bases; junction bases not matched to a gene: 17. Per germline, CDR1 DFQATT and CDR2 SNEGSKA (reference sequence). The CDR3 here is CSASPTIAGGPRDEQFF. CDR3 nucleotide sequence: TGCAGTGCTTCACCTACAATAGCGGGAGGGCCTCGGGATGAGCAGTTCTTC.

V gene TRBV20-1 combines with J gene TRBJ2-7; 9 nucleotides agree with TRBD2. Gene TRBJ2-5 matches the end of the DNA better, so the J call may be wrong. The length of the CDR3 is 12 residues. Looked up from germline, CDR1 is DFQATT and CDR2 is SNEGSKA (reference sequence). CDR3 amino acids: CTGGGALETQYF. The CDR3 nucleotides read TGCACCGGCGGGGGGGCCTTAGAGACCCAGTACTTC.

The CDR3 sequence is CASSKEPGPGANVLTF. The CDR3 nucleotides are TGTGCCAGCAGCAAAGAACCGGGGCCTGGGGCCAACGTCCTGACTTTC. The chain uses TRBV12-3 or TRBV12-4 and TRBJ2-6, with D perhaps matching TRBD1 or TRBD2 (5 bases each). CDR3 length: 16 amino acids. Trimming shortened V by 6 bases and J by 2 bases, and 14 bases separated the two germline ends.

The CDR3 loop is CASSQRLGLGLFF. The CDR3 nucleotides read TGTGCCAGCAGTCAGCGTTTGGGGTTAGGACTGTTTTTT. The genes are TRBV6-5 and TRBJ1-4; D unresolved. Germline CDR1 MNHEY, CDR2 SVGAGI. The CDR3 is 13 residues long. The V and J ends lost 5 bases and 13 bases respectively, with 17 bases between them.